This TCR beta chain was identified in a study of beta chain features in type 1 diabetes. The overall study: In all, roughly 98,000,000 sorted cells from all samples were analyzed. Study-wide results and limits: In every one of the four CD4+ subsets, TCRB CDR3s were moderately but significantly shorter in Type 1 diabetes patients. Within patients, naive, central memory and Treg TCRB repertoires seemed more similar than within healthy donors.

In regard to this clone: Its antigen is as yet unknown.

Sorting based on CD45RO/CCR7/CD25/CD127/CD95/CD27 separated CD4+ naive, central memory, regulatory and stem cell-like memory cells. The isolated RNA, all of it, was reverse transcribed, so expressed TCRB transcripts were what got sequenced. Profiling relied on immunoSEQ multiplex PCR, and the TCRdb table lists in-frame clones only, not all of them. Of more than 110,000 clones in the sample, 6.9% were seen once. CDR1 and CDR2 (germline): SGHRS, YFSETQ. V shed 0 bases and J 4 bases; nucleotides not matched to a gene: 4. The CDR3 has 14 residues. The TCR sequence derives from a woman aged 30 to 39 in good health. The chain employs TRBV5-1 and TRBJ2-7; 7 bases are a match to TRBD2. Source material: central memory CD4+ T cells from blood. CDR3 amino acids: CASSLVPGGYEQYF. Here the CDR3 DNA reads TGCGCCAGCAGCTTGGTTCCGGGGGGATACGAGCAGTACTTC.